The entry below gives a single TCR beta chain sequence along with its context. Seattle participants joined during active infection and were tracked over time. This specimen belongs to a study of blood T cell repertoires in COVID-19. Across the whole study: Spain, Italy and the United States supplied samples that represented acute and convalescent COVID-19. Sample material is recorded as cDNA or gDNA derived from T cells, B-cell-depleted T cells, or PBMCs.

V gave up 0 bases and J gave up 12 bases, with 8 bases separating them. Germline V gives CDR1 SNHLY, CDR2 FYNNEI. This CDR3 is built from 11 residues. Per the study methods: Reference gene primer amplification gave nucleated cell count estimates. Some clones are missing from TCRdb's copy, which holds only in-frame ones; the method was immunoSEQ multiplex PCR. That table supplies the V and J calls and clone size; D and trimming were determined from the DNA. The table includes around 150,000 clones, less than 85% detected once. The chain has TRBV2 and TRBJ1-2; D is possibly TRBD1 (5 bases). The sequenced material came from peripheral blood. This TCR derives from a woman in her thirties or forties with COVID-19, enrolled during active disease. In DNA form, the CDR3 reads TGTGCCAGCAGTGAAGCGCGGGGGGACACCTTC. It codes for CASSEARGDTF.